This T cell receptor beta chain was sequenced for a study of cytomegalovirus exposure and HLA in healthy donors (dated by TCRdb to the late 2010s). For context, the study as a whole: According to an earlier analysis of a few hundred of the donors, some 180 million T cells yielded some 110 million unique TCR beta sequences and about 300 Gb of sequence data. Among some 410 genotyped donors of the cohort, an average of roughly 240,000 unique TCR beta nucleotide sequences were sequenced per donor, 15% to 20% of them non-productive. In a later genetic analysis, genome-wide SNP genotypes for about three fifths of the roughly 670 donors were used, and that subset was treated as a discovery cohort. An earlier analysis of a few hundred of the donors applied high-throughput TCR beta sequencing to assess whether each TCR beta V gene segment acted as functional or pseudogenic. The study aimed to test whether cataloging public T cell receptors could reveal signatures of past pathogen exposure. The genetic ancestry cluster associated with self-reported Caucasian donors included 65% to 90% of the roughly 380 genotyped donors. Every repertoire in the discovery cohort had been generated on one and the same sequencing platform. Besides the first cohort of roughly 640 subjects, a separate validation cohort made up of some 110 different subjects was used. Rather than drawing on any new phenotypic data, the later analysis identified candidate immune exposures from TCR beta sequences and the way those sequences occurred across donors. Several DR-DQ haplotypes were handled as single units for association and clustering, since linkage in the cohort was strong. Approximately 310 gigabases of sequencing data and approximately 85 million unique TCR sequences were included in an early release covering about 700 HLA-typed donors. Alongside the repertoire data, information on donor age, sex, ethnicity and CMV serostatus was compiled. In a later analysis, previously published TCR beta repertoires from hundreds of donors were re-analyzed and high-resolution HLA genotyping was added so that TCR occurrence patterns could be studied. To predict cytomegalovirus infection status, the study brought together high-throughput TCR immunosequencing, statistical association of individual TCRs with disease status, and machine learning. HLA typing covered class I and class II loci at four-digit resolution. Typing coverage varied by locus: about 629-640 donors for A, B, C, DRB1 and DQB1; approximately 500 for DQA1; 600 to 610 for DPA1; 450 to 480 for DPB1. The study profiled the T cell repertoires of hundreds of subjects by immunosequencing and related them to cytomegalovirus serostatus. Overall study results and their limits: The study listed 170 or so TCR beta chains as associated with cytomegalovirus. In a later analysis, most CMV-associated TCR beta chains were found to appear HLA-restricted, with HLA associations seemingly driven largely by CMV exposure. The cohort was sequenced for TCR beta chains only, and without alpha or paired-chain data the features that could be detected were limited. V-gene and J-gene trimming of TCR beta chains was associated with a missense DCLRE1C variant in a later genetic analysis, and the association was replicated in an independent cohort. The only immune exposure information available for the cohort was CMV serostatus. The presence/absence analyses assumed that sequencing depth was roughly uniform across donors, and that assumption may not be true. Some IMGT-functional V segments, including TRBV6-2 and TRBV6-3, could not be told apart with the 87-base-pair reads, so those segments were excluded. Most TCR sequences were seen in very few donors, while some public TCRs were found in many individuals. In a later analysis, HLA-associated TCR beta chains showed more clonal expansion and lower generation probabilities than non-associated chains that were equally common. Because counts were too low, around 17 rarely observed V segments, including chromosome 9 orphons, were left out of the earlier analysis of some 600 of the donors. Three of the identified cytomegalovirus-associated TCR beta chains were confirmed in vitro to be specific for cytomegalovirus antigens. Correlated functional status among segregating V segments might be attributable to linkage disequilibrium, but an unknown experimental factor could not be ruled out. The authors suggested that the approach could potentially be generalized to other disease states and immunological phenotypes. The classifier was reported to diagnose cytomegalovirus status with high specificity and sensitivity in both the original and validation cohorts. HLA typing was unavailable for some donors at each locus, so association tests used only the typed subset. At a false discovery rate of 0.05, a later analysis linked some 18,000 TCR beta sequences to specific HLA alleles. A cluster of highly shared sequence variants was judged likely to be a technical artifact of the sequencing pipeline. When HLA alleles, especially DR and DQ, strongly co-occurred, attributing TCR associations to individual alleles was difficult. A later analysis found that TCR association rates varied across HLA loci, with DRB1 alleles showing the most associated TCRs and HLA-C alleles the fewest. An earlier analysis of around 600 of the donors showed that most TCR beta V segments appeared in productive rearrangements either about 87% or about 30% of the time, which broadly matched IMGT annotations. Several of the top co-occurrence clusters appeared to be linked to parvovirus B19, influenza, CMV and Epstein-Barr virus, according to a later analysis. In a later genetic analysis, fewer N-insertions in productive TCRs were reported among donors in an Asian-associated ancestry cluster than the approximately 710-donor mean. A further reported finding was that TCR beta sequences accurately predicted the HLA-A and HLA-B alleles for most subjects in the first cohort.

The method was the immunoSEQ multiplex PCR assay. A mixture of 60 forward primers for TCR Vbeta segments and 13 reverse primers for TCR Jbeta segments was used in the multiplex PCR. The CDR3 region of rearranged TCR beta genes was amplified from genomic DNA with a multiplex PCR assay. The amplified TCR beta libraries were sequenced on the Illumina HiSeq System as 87-base-pair reads. As for how the authors treated the data: Across the 700 or so repertoires, a later analysis counted tens of millions of unique TCR beta chains, around 11 million of which were shared by at least two donors. A nearest-neighbor algorithm error-corrected the raw reads and collapsed the reads into unique sequences, merging closely related sequences to remove PCR and sequencing errors. CDR3 sequences were aligned to IMGT reference sequences to assign V, D and J gene segments. For a sequence to be retained, a match of at least six nucleotides was required to both a V gene segment and a J gene segment. Rearrangements were classified as productive when the CDR3 lacked stop codons and remained in frame with V and J, and all other rearrangements were classified as non-productive. CDR3 was defined according to IMGT convention as the region running from the second conserved V-encoded cysteine to the conserved J-encoded phenylalanine. The earlier analysis of about 620 of the donors excluded sequences that lacked an unambiguous match to a single V gene segment. An earlier analysis of roughly 590 of the donors called V segments functional above 56.7% productive rearrangements and segregating when the between-donor standard deviation exceeded 5%. To diagnose cytomegalovirus status from the catalog of TCR beta chain sequences, a statistical classification framework was built. A later analysis assigned V and J genes by comparing TCR nucleotide sequences with IMGT/GENE-DB human TR gene sequences. The TCRdist pipeline was used in a later analysis to assign CDR3 sequences and most-parsimonious VDJ recombination scenarios. In a later analysis, each TCR beta chain was defined by its CDR3 amino acid sequence together with its V-gene family, and reads lacking a unique V-gene family were excluded. To address suspected cross-contamination and a sequencing artifact, a later analysis removed a few hundred highly shared, low-generation-probability nucleotide sequences. For each public chain, a later analysis derived a clonal expansion index from normalized ranks of inferred template counts within each repertoire. In a later analysis, generation probabilities were computed using a VDJ recombination model fitted to out-of-frame rearrangements, and the results were checked against IGoR. A later analysis scored TCR-TCR, TCR-HLA and TCR-CMV co-occurrence with hypergeometric tests, applying a repertoire-size bias correction to TCR pairs. A later analysis estimated false discovery rates by permuting HLA or CMV assignments 20 times. In a later analysis, co-occurring TCRs were grouped using DBSCAN, with TCRdist sequence similarity added in when clustering inside HLA-allele-positive subsets. Repertoires with fewer than 30,000 or more than 120,000 public chains were left out of co-occurrence clustering, as were four to six repertoires with anomalous nucleotide sharing. TCRdb limited this immuneACCESS table to in-frame rearrangements with V and J called. A share of clones is missing; checked studies link under half to unresolved V genes, and the rest is unexplained. Clone size and V and J calls were adopted from that table, with D and trimming inferred from the DNA. The sample profile shows 90,000 to 120,000 clones; 76% of them were found once. Together, the top ten hold 5% to 6.5% of the sample.

The cohort comprised around 700 healthy bone marrow donors. At the time of sampling, all cohort members were nominally healthy, though unrecorded immune exposures were likely present. The donor tested CMV seropositive, placing the donor among the approximately 310 seropositive members of the cohort. A peripheral blood sample was collected from each donor, and TCR beta sequencing was performed on peripheral blood mononuclear cells. The Qiagen DNeasy Blood Extraction Kit was used to extract genomic DNA from the blood cell samples. Only a few counts were recorded for this clone. Its antigen is unknown. No base-level quality is on record; no much larger clone is a single base apart. V is cut by 5 bases and J by 8 bases, and the space between the germline ends is 12 bases. Taken from the germline V gene, the CDR1 and CDR2 loops are SGHVS and FQNEAQ. From the cysteine up to the phenylalanine, the CDR3 has a length of 13 residues. Only the CDR3 part of the read is kept: 39 bases, read in frame from the first base.

This receptor was taken from a woman aged 18-35 years in good health and CMV-seropositive. Sequencing was carried out using PBMCs. The rearranged chain carries TRBV7-8 and TRBJ1-4; no D gene call is confident. This receptor carries the CDR3 CASSLGLAEKLFF. The nucleotide sequence reads as follows: TGTGCCAGCAGCCTCGGACTTGCCGAAAAACTGTTTTTT.